This section outlines one TCR beta chain sequence together with its context. Its antigen is not known. Naive and memory CD4+ T cell DNA was deep-sequenced without culture. This table comes from immunoSEQ multiplex PCR, and its TCRdb copy is limited to in-frame clones, with some not included. The top ten hold roughly 1.6% of the sample, which has 55,000 to 75,000 clones, about nine tenths seen once. The data belong to a study of CD4 T cells in relation to SARS-CoV-2 and coronaviruses. Overall study: Crossreactive spike epitopes shared across donors were mapped to their HLA restriction.

Before the COVID-19 pandemic, during about 2011-2019, CD4+ T cells were taken from unexposed donors. Cryopreserved PBMCs were CD4-enriched, then split into naive and memory cells. Findings of the study overall: Each donor contributed either pre-pandemic or post-infection samples, not both.

There are 17 residues in the CDR3. The J gene is TRBJ1-2, the V gene TRBV12-1; no DNA check was done on the table's D call, TRBD1. TRBV12-1 counts as a pseudogene. The sequencing sample was made of memory CD4+ T cells from PBMCs. The sequence was obtained from a human donor in good health. CDR3 in DNA: TGTGCCAGCAGCTTCCTGGGAAGGTCATCTCGATTAGGACAGCTCGCCTTC. Protein product: CASSFLGRSSRLGQLAF.